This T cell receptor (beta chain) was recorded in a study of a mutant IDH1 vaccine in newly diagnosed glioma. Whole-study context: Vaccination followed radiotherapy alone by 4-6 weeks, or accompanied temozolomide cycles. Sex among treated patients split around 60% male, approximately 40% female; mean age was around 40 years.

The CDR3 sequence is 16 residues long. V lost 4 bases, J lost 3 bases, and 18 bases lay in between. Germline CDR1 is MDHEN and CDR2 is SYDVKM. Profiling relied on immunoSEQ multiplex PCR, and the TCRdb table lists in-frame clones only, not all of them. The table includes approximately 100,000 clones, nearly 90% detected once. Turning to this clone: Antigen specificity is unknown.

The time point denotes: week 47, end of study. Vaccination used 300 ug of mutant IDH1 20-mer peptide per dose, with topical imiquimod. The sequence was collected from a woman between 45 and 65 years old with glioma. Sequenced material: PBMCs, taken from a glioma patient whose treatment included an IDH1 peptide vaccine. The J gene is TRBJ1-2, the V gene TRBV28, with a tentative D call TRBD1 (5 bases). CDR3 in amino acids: CASSSLSVGGDYGYTF. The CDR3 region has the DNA TGTGCCAGCAGTTCTCTATCGGTAGGAGGGGACTATGGCTACACCTTC.